The entry below describes one T cell receptor (beta chain). Treatment denoted: treatment-naive control, cytoreductive nephrectomy. Controls were unirradiated tumors from treatment-naive cytoreductive nephrectomy patients. This renal cell carcinoma was of the clear cell type. Control tumors came from a few females and roughly twelve males, aged 40 to 82. There are 14 residues in the CDR3. V was pared by 3 bases and J by 5 bases, with 11 bases between. Germline values: CDR1 MNHEY, CDR2 SMNVEV (reference sequence). Here immunoSEQ multiplex PCR was the method, and the copy in TCRdb shows in-frame clones only, minus some. Seen here are around 22,000 clones, 55% to 75% observed once, and the top ten hold 22%. These data are taken from a study of radiation and T cells in renal cell carcinoma.

This clonotype originated in a man aged 40-50 years with renal cell carcinoma. Source: tumor tissue, taken from a patient whose treatment was nephrectomy without radiotherapy. This chain links TRBV27 with TRBJ1-5; weak D call: TRBD1 (6 bases). The CDR3 loop reads CASSFGGADQPQHF. CDR3 nucleotide sequence: TGTGCCAGCAGTTTTGGGGGGGCCGATCAGCCCCAGCATTTT.